This is a list of T cell receptor beta chains from one sample in a study of shared clonotypes between healthy human individuals. The data were produced by immunoSEQ multiplex PCR, yet TCRdb's version contains in-frame clones alone and is incomplete. The table shows some 2.4 million clones, with 90% to 95% occurring only once. Sequences were obtained from naive CD4+ T cells from PBMCs. These TCRs come from a man aged 18 to 29 in good health. Some clones in this sample may be carry-over from other donors' samples. CDR3s include the opening cysteine and the closing phenylalanine or tryptophan. The D gene is left open where the match is weak. Only some rows state a clone size, as once, few, many or a class for expanded clones.

J gene	clone size	V gene	D gene	CDR3 protein	CDR3 DNA
TRBJ2-4	.	TRBV18	TRBD1	CASSPMGQGDIQYF	TGTGCCAGCTCACCAATGGGACAGGGGGACATTCAGTACTTC
TRBJ1-1	.	TRBV28	TRBD1	CASSSDRGTSRNTEAFF	TGTGCCAGCAGTTCGGACAGGGGGACCTCGCGGAACACTGAAGCTTTCTTT
TRBJ2-3	.	TRBV9	TRBD2	CASSVGTSGGPSTDTQYF	TGTGCCAGCAGCGTCGGGACTAGCGGGGGGCCCAGCACAGATACGCAGTATTTT
TRBJ2-5	.	TRBV19	.	CASSSSRAETQYF	TGTGCCAGTAGCAGCTCCAGGGCAGAGACCCAGTACTTC
TRBJ2-3	once	TRBV29-1	.	CSVKEDGTDTQYF	TGCAGCGTAAAGGAGGACGGGACCGATACGCAGTATTTT
TRBJ1-3	.	TRBV7-9	.	CASSPRLSSGNTIYF	TGTGCCAGCAGCCCACGACTCAGCTCTGGAAACACCATATATTTT
TRBJ1-3	.	TRBV6-5	.	CASSYPGGGNTIYF	TGTGCCAGCAGTTACCCCGGAGGAGGAAACACCATATATTTT
TRBJ1-1	.	TRBV28	.	CASTVPRGVGWTEAFF	TGTGCCAGCACCGTGCCAAGGGGGGTCGGATGGACTGAAGCTTTCTTT
TRBJ1-2	once	TRBV5-4	TRBD1	CASKRQGGWVDGYTF	TGTGCCAGCAAACGACAGGGGGGATGGGTAGATGGCTACACCTTC
TRBJ1-2	.	TRBV7-9	.	CASSPRREAALNYGYTF	TGTGCCAGCAGCCCACGCAGGGAAGCCGCTCTTAACTATGGCTACACCTTC
TRBJ2-2	once	TRBV28	TRBD2	CASSSTTSGSGGELFF	TGTGCCAGCAGTTCCACGACTAGCGGGAGTGGCGGGGAGCTGTTTTTT
TRBJ2-3	.	TRBV6-1	.	CASSEAKGLVEVRVNTQYF	TGTGCCAGCAGTGAAGCAAAGGGGCTCGTGGAGGTTCGGGTTAATACGCAGTATTTT
TRBJ2-3	.	TRBV11-3	TRBD1	CASSSGTGGADTQYF	TGTGCCAGCAGTTCCGGGACAGGGGGCGCCGATACGCAGTATTTT
TRBJ2-1	once	TRBV7-9	TRBD2	CASSPILAGGAHQQFF	TGTGCCAGCAGCCCTATCCTAGCGGGAGGAGCCCACCAGCAGTTCTTC
TRBJ1-1	.	TRBV19	TRBD1	CASVTQGERTEAFF	TGTGCCAGTGTGACACAGGGGGAGCGCACTGAAGCTTTCTTT
TRBJ2-6	.	TRBV7-8	.	CASSLARGAGANVLTF	TGTGCCAGCAGCTTAGCGAGGGGGGCTGGGGCCAACGTCCTGACTTTC
TRBJ2-7	.	TRBV6-1	.	CASRRAGSSYEQYF	TGTGCCAGCAGAAGGGCGGGCAGCTCCTACGAGCAGTACTTC